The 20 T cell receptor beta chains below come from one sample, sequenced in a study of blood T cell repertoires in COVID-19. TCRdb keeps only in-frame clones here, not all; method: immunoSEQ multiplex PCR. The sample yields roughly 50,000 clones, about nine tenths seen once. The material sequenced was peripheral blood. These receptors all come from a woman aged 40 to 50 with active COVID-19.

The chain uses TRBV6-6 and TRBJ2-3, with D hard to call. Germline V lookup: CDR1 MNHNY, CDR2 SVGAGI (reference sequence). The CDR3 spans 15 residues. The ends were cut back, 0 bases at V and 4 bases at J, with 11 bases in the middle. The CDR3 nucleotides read TGTGCCAGCAGTTACTCCGATTCCCAGGCAGATACGCAGTATTTT. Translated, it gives CASSYSDSQADTQYF.

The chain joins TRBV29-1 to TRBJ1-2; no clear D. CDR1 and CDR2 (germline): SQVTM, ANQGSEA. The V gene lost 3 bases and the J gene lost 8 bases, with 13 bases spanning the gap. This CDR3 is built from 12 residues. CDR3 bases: TGCAGCGTTGACGACCCGGAGATGGGCTACACCTTC. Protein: CSVDDPEMGYTF.

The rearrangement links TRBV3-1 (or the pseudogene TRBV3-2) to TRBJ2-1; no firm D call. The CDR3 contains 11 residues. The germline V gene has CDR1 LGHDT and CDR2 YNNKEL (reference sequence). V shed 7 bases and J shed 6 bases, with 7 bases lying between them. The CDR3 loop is CASKRGNEQFF. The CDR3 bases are TGTGCCAGCAAGAGAGGCAATGAGCAGTTCTTC.

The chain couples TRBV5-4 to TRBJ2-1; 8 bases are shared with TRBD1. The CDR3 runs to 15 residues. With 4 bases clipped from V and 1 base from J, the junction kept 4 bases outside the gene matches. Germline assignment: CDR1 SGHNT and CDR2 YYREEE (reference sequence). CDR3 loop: CASSRTGSSYNEQFF. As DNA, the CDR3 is TGTGCCAGCAGCAGGACAGGGAGTTCCTACAATGAGCAGTTCTTC.

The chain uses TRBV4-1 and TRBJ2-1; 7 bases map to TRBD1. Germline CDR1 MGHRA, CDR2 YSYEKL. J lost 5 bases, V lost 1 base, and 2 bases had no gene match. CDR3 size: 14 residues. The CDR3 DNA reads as TGCGCCAGCAGCCAAGCACAGGGGAACAATGAGCAGTTCTTC. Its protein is CASSQAQGNNEQFF.

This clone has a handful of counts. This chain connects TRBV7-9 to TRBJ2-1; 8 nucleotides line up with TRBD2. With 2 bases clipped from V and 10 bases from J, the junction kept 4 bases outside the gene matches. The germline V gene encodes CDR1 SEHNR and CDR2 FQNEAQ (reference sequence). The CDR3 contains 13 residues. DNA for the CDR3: TGTGCCAGCAGCTTACGACGGGGGGGCGAGCAGTTCTTC. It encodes CASSLRRGGEQFF.

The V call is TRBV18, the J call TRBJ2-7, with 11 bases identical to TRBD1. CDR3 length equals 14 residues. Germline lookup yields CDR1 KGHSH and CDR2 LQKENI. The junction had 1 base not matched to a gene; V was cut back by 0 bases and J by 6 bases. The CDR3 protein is CASSPPGQGGEQYF. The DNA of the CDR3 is TGTGCCAGCTCACCACCGGGACAGGGGGGCGAGCAGTACTTC.

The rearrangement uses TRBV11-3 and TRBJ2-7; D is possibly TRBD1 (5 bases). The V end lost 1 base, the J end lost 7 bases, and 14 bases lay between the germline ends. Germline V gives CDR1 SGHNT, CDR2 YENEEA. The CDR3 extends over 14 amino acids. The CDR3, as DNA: TGTGCCAGCAGCTTAGGGGGCAGCCCTAAGGAGCAGTACTTC. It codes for CASSLGGSPKEQYF.

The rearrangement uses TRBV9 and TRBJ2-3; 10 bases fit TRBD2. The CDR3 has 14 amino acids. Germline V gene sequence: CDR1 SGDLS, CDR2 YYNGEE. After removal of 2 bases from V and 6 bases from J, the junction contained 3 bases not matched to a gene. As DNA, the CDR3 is TGTGCCAGCAGCGTGGCTAGCGGGAGCGATACGCAGTATTTT. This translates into CASSVASGSDTQYF.

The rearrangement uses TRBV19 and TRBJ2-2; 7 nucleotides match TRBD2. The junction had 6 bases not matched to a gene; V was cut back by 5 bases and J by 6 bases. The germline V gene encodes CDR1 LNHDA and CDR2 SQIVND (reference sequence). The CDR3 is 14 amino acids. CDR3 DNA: TGTGCCAGTAGTCAATCGGGACTACCCGGGGAGCTGTTTTTT. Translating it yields CASSQSGLPGELFF.

CDR3 sequence (DNA): TGTGCCAGTAGTCGGTTCGTCTGGGAAAAACTGTTTTTT. Translating gives CASSRFVWEKLFF. The chain employs TRBV19 and TRBJ1-4; the D is unclear. This CDR3 is 13 amino acids long. Trimming removed 5 bases at V and 8 bases at J, with 12 bases between. In germline, CDR1 is LNHDA, CDR2 SQIVND (reference sequence).

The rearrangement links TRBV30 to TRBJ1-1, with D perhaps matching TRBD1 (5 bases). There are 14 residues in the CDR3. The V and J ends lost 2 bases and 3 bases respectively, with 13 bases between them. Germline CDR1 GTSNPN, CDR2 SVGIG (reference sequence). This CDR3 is CAWSLGRGDTEAFF. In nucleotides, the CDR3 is TGTGCCTGGAGTTTAGGACGGGGGGACACTGAAGCTTTCTTT.

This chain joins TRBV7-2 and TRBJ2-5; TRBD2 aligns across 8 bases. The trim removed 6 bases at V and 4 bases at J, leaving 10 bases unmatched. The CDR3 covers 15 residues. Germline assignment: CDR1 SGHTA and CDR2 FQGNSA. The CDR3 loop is CASSLSAGAGETQYF. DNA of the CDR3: TGTGCCAGCAGTCTATCAGCGGGGGCGGGAGAGACCCAGTACTTC.

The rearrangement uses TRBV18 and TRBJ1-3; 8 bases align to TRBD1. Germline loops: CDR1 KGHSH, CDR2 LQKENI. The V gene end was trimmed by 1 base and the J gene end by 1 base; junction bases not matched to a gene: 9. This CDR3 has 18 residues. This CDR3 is CASSPRPGGPSSGNTIYF. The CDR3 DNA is TGTGCCAGCTCACCACGTCCAGGGGGCCCTTCTTCTGGAAACACCATATATTTT.

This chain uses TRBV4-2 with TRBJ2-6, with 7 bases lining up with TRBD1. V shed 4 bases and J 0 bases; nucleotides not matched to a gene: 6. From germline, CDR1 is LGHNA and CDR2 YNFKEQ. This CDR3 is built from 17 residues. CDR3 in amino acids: CASSPDRVDSGANVLTF. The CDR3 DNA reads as TGTGCCAGCAGCCCAGACAGGGTAGACTCTGGGGCCAACGTCCTGACTTTC.

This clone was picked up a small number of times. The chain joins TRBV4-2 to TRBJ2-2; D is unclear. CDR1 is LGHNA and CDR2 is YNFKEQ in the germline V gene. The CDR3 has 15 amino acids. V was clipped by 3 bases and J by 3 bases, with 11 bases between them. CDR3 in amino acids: CASSQPFSDTGELFF. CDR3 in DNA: TGTGCCAGCAGCCAGCCCTTCAGTGACACCGGGGAGCTGTTTTTT.

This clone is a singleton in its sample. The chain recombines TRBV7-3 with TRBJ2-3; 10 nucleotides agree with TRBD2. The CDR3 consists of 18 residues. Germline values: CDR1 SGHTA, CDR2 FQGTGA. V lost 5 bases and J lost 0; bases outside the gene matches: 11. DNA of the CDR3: TGTGCCAGCAGCCAATCTGCACTAGCGGGGACTAGCACAGATACGCAGTATTTT. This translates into CASSQSALAGTSTDTQYF.

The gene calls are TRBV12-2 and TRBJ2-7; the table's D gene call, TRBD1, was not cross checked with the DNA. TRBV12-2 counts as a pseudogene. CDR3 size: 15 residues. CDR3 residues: CASRDPGTASYEQYF. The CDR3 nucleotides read TGTGCAAGTCGCGACCCCGGGACAGCCTCCTACGAGCAGTACTTC.

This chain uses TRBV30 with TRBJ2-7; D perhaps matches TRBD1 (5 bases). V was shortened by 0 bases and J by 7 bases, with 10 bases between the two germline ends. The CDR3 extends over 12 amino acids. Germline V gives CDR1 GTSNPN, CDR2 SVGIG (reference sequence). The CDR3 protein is CAWSVQGPEQYF. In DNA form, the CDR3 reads TGTGCCTGGAGTGTCCAGGGTCCTGAGCAGTACTTC.

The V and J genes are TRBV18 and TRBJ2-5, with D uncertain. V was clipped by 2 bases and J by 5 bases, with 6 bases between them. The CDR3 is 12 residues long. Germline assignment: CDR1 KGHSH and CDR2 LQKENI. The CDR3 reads CASSPVIETQYF. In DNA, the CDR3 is TGTGCCAGCTCACCAGTTATCGAGACCCAGTACTTC.